The 14 T cell receptor beta chains presented below share a single source sample, sequenced in a study of T cells after yellow fever vaccination. TCRdb independently ran MiXCR on the 5' RACE reads; one entry per CDR3 protein. Of around 310,000 distinct CDR3 sequences listed, 3% to 4.5% are singletons. The sample consisted of PBMCs, taken 5 days after the yellow fever booster vaccination. The receptors come from a young man who received the YFV17D yellow fever vaccine.

In its sample, this clonotype was seen a few times. This CDR3 is CASSDGGRGEKETQYF. In DNA form, the CDR3 reads TGTGCCAGCAGTGATGGGGGTCGGGGAGAAAAAGAGACCCAGTACTTC. This sequence joins TRBV25-1 and TRBJ2-5; D may correspond to TRBD1 or TRBD2 (5 bases each). The germline V and J ends were trimmed by 3 bases and 3 bases, with 17 bases remaining between them. Per germline, CDR1 MGHDK and CDR2 SYGVNS. The CDR3 is made up of 16 amino acids.

A few counts support this clonotype. The V gene is TRBV5-6, the J gene TRBJ2-4, with D possibly TRBD1 on 6 matching bases. V lost 4 bases, J lost 15 bases, and 20 bases lay in between. The CDR3 runs 13 residues. The germline CDR1 and CDR2 sequences are SGHDT and YYEEEE. The chain's CDR3 is CASSLGVTGTSYF. The CDR3 DNA is TGTGCCAGCAGCCTTGGGGTAACCGGGACATCGTACTTC.

This clonotype occurred a few times. This chain uses TRBV6-5 with TRBJ2-1; 11 bases are shared with TRBD2. The germline V gene encodes CDR1 MNHEY and CDR2 SVGAGI. Trimming removed 6 bases from V and 1 base from J; junction bases left unmatched: 8. This CDR3 region has 17 residues. The chain's CDR3 is CASSYFSGGVSYNEQFF. As DNA, the CDR3 is TGTGCCAGCAGCTATTTTAGCGGGGGGGTATCCTACAATGAGCAGTTCTTC.

This clonotype has at least ten counts. V is TRBV4-2 and J is TRBJ2-5; weak D call: TRBD2 (6 bases). V was cut by 2 bases and J by 2 bases, with 15 bases left in between. In germline, CDR1 is LGHNA, CDR2 YNFKEQ. This CDR3 has 16 amino acids. CDR3 nucleotide sequence: TGTGCCAGCAGCCAAACACTAGGCGGGGTTCAAGAGACCCAGTACTTC. It codes for CASSQTLGGVQETQYF.

The gene calls are TRBV7-8 and TRBJ2-7; possibly TRBD2 for D (7 bases). V was cut by 3 bases and J by 2 bases, with 14 bases left in between. This CDR3 is 15 amino acids long. Germline CDR1 SGHVS, CDR2 FQNEAQ. The CDR3 sequence is CASSLGGGAPYEQYV. The CDR3 DNA follows: TGTGCCAGCAGCTTGGGTGGGGGGGCTCCCTACGAGCAGTACGTC.

The chain combines TRBV28 with TRBJ1-1; D is undetermined. V lost 1 base and J 8 bases, leaving 11 bases between the germline ends. This CDR3 is built from 13 residues. CDR1 MDHEN and CDR2 SYDVKM come from the germline V gene. The CDR3 spells CASSLFSIVEAFF. Here the CDR3 DNA reads TGTGCCAGCAGTTTATTCTCCATCGTCGAAGCTTTCTTT.

In this sample, this clonotype turned up a few times. The V gene is TRBV4-3, the J gene TRBJ2-7; TRBD1 matches 8 bases. The length of the CDR3 is 15 residues. V dropped 0 bases and J dropped 5; count of bases not matched to a gene: 6. Germline lookup yields CDR1 LGHNA and CDR2 YSLEER. CDR3 protein: CASSQDPRQGNEQYF. CDR3 DNA sequence: TGCGCCAGCAGCCAAGACCCCCGACAGGGGAACGAGCAGTACTTC.

V gene TRBV7-2 combines with J gene TRBJ2-1; D is possibly TRBD1 (7 bases). The germline V gene encodes CDR1 SGHTA and CDR2 FQGNSA. The V end lost 6 bases, the J end lost 2 bases, and 14 bases lay between the germline ends. The CDR3 length is 15 residues. As DNA, the CDR3 is TGTGCCAGCAGTCGAACAGGGGAGGCCTACAATGAGCAGTTCTTC. This sequence encodes CASSRTGEAYNEQFF.

The table lists this clonotype with a few counts. The genes are TRBV5-1 and TRBJ2-3; TRBD1 is a possible D gene (6 bases). V gave up 6 bases and J gave up 3 bases, with 11 bases separating them. The CDR3 loop spans 13 amino acids. Germline values: CDR1 SGHRS, CDR2 YFSETQ. DNA for the CDR3: TGCGCCAGCACCCGACAGGCGACAGATACGCAGTATTTT. It encodes CASTRQATDTQYF.

This clonotype was found a few times. The chain has TRBV27 and TRBJ2-1; D is unresolved. V shed 8 bases and J shed 0 bases, with 14 bases lying between them. The CDR3 runs to 15 residues. The germline V gene encodes CDR1 MNHEY and CDR2 SMNVEV (reference sequence). This CDR3 is CASGPFIISYNEQFF. CDR3 coding DNA: TGTGCCAGCGGGCCTTTCATAATCTCCTACAATGAGCAGTTCTTC.

The table lists this clonotype with many counts. The chain is built from TRBV12-3 or TRBV12-4 and TRBJ2-1; TRBD2 might be the D (5 bases). This CDR3 contains 16 residues. V was shortened by 8 bases and J by 5 bases, with 22 bases between the two germline ends. CDR3 amino acids: CASLFGIGGDDNEQFF. CDR3 nucleotides: TGTGCCAGCCTCTTCGGGATAGGTGGGGATGACAATGAGCAGTTCTTC.

This clonotype was detected many times. This chain joins TRBV6-5 and TRBJ1-2; D ambiguous. CDR1 and CDR2 (germline): MNHEY, SVGAGI. Trimming removed 11 bases from V and 4 bases from J, with 14 bases in between. The CDR3 spans 12 residues. CDR3 loop: CAASALLYGYTF. In DNA, the CDR3 is TGTGCCGCCAGCGCATTGCTCTATGGCTACACCTTC.

This clonotype was seen more than once but under ten times. The rearrangement links TRBV25-1 to TRBJ2-3; no clear D. Trimming shortened V by 6 bases and J by 3 bases, and 4 bases separated the two germline ends. This CDR3 spans 11 amino acids. Germline V gene lookup returns CDR1 MGHDK and CDR2 SYGVNS. The CDR3 here is CASRVTDTQYF. The DNA of the CDR3 is TGTGCCAGCAGGGTAACAGATACGCAGTATTTT.

This clonotype occurred a few times. The genes are TRBV6-6 and TRBJ2-1, with 12 nucleotides matching TRBD2. V shed 9 bases and J 4 bases; nucleotides not matched to a gene: 10. This CDR3 contains 16 residues. The germline V gene has CDR1 MNHNY and CDR2 SVGAGI (reference sequence). CDR3 DNA sequence: TGTGCCAGTTTTTCCTCCGGGACTAGCGGGTACAATGAGCAGTTCTTC. Protein sequence: CASFSSGTSGYNEQFF.